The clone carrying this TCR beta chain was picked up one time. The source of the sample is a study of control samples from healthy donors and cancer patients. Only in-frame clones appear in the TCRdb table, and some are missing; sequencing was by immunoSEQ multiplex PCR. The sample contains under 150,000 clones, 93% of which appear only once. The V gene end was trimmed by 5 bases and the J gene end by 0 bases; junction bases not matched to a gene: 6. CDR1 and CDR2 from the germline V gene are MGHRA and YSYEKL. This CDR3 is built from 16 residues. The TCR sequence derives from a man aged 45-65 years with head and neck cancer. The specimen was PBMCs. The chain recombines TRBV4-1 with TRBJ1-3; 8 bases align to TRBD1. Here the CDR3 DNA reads TGCGCCAGCAGCGAAGGACAGGGACCCTCTGGAAACACCATATATTTT. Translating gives CASSEGQGPSGNTIYF.